The clone carrying this TCR beta chain has just a few counts. This sample was taken from a study of blood T cells in healthy people across ages. Combining a sample-barcoded 5' primer with a J-beta primer mix, a second PCR ran for 7 to 11 cycles. TCRdb re-analysed the 5' RACE reads in MiXCR, keeping a single row per CDR3 protein. The profile shows roughly 1 million distinct CDR3 sequences, less than 25% of them singletons. Germline lookup yields CDR1 SEHNR and CDR2 FQNEAQ (reference sequence). Trimming left V 7 bases short and J 0 bases short, with 19 bases between. This CDR3 has 17 amino acids. Total RNA extracted from each sample amounted to at least 5.5 micrograms. The data were also submitted as part of a second study, on T cells of mothers and their children.

This TCR came from a girl aged 2-10 years in good health. This chain joins TRBV7-9 and TRBJ2-1, with D possibly matching TRBD2 (5 bases). Material: blood. Written as DNA, the CDR3 is TGTGCCAGCACAAACATTGGGGAGCTTTCCTCCTACAATGAGCAGTTCTTC. As protein: CASTNIGELSSYNEQFF.